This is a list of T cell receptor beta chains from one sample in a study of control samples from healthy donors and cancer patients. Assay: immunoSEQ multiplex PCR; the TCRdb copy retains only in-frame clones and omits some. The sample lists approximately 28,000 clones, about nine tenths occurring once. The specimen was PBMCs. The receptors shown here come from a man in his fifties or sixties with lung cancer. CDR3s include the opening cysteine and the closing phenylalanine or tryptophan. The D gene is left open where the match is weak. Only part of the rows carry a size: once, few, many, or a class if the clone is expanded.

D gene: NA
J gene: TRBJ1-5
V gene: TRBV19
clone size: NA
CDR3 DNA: TGTGCCAGTCGGGTCTCTCGGGGGGCCCAGCATTTT
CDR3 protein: CASRVSRGAQHF

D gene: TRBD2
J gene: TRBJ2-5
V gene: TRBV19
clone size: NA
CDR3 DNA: TGTGCCAGTAGTTTAGCGGGGGGACAAGAGACCCAGTACTTC
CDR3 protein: CASSLAGGQETQYF

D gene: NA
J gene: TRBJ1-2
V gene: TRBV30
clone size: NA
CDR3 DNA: TGTGCCTGGAGGGGCTCGGAGGTAGGGTCAGGAGGCTGCTACACCTTC
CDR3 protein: CAWRGSEVGSGGCYTF

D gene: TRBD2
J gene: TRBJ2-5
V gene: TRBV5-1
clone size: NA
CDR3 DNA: TGCGCCAGCAGCTCCGGGACTAGCGGAGAGACCCAGTACTTC
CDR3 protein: CASSSGTSGETQYF

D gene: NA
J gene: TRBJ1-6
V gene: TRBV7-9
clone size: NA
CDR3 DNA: TGTGCCAGCAGGGCAACGCCCGAGGCCTATAATTCACCCCTCCACTTT
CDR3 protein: CASRATPEAYNSPLHF

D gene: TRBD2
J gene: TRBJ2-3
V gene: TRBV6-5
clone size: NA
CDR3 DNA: TGTGCCAGCAGGGATAGGGACTACAGTACAGATACGCAGTATTTT
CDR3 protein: CASRDRDYSTDTQYF

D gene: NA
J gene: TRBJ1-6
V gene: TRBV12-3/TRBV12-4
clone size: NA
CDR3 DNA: TGTGCCAGCAGCATCACGAGAGTGGGTGTCCTCCACTTT
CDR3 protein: CASSITRVGVLHF

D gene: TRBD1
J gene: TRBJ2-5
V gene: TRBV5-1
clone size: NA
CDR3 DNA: TGCGCCAGCAGCTTGAACAGGGGAGTCGCGGAGACCCAGTACTTC
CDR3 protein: CASSLNRGVAETQYF

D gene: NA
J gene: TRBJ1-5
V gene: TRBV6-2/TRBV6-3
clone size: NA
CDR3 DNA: TGTGCCAGCAGTCGCGGGGGTAGCAATCAGCCCCAGCATTTT
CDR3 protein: CASSRGGSNQPQHF

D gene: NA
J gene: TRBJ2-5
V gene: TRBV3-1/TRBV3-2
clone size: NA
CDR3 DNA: TGTGCCAGCAGCCAAGTCCCGGTCGGGACCCAGTACTTC
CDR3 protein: CASSQVPVGTQYF

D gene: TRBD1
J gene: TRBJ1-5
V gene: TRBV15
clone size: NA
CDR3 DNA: TGTGCCACCAGATTTACAGGGGGTGGGGGGCCCCAGCATTTT
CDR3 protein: CATRFTGGGGPQHF

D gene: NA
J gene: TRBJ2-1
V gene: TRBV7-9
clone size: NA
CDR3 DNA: TGTGCCAGCAGCTCCCTCCGGGATGGGTCCTACAATGAGCAGTTCTTC
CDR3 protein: CASSSLRDGSYNEQFF

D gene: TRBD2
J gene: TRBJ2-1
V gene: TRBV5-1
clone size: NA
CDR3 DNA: TGCGCCAGCAGCCTGGGTGGGGGAGGGAGCTATGATGAGCAGTTCTTC
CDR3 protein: CASSLGGGGSYDEQFF

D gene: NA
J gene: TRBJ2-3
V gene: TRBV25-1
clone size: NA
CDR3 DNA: TGTGCCAGCAGTGTAGGGGGAACTAGCACAGATACGCAGTATTTT
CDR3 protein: CASSVGGTSTDTQYF

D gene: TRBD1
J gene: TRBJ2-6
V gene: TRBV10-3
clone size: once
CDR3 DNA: TGTGCCATCATGACAGGGCCTAACACTGGGGCCAACGTCCTGACTTTC
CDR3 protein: CAIMTGPNTGANVLTF

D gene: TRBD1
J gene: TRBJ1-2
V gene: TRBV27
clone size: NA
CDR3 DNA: TGTGCCAGCAGTTTCACTTCAGGGGGTGGCTACACCTTC
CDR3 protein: CASSFTSGGGYTF

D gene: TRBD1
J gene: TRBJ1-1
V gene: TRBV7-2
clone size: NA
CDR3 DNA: TGTGCCAGCAGCAGCGGGACAGGGAACACTGAAGCTTTCTTT
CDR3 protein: CASSSGTGNTEAFF

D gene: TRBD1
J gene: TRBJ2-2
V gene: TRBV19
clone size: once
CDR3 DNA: TGTGCCAGTAGTATTCCCGGACAGGGGAACACCGGGGAGCTGTTTTTT
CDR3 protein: CASSIPGQGNTGELFF

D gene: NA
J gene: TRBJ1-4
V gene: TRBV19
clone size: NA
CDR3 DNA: TGTGCCAGTAACACCCGGACAAGAAATGAAAAACTGTTTTTT
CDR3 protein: CASNTRTRNEKLFF

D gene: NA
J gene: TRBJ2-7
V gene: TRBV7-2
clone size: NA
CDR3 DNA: TGTGCCAGCAGCGACGTTGGGGACATCTCCTACGAGCAGTACTTC
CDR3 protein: CASSDVGDISYEQYF

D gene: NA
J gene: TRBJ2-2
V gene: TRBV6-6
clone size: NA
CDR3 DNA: TGTGCCAGCATTCTAACAGGGAACACCGGGGAGCTGTTTTTT
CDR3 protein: CASILTGNTGELFF

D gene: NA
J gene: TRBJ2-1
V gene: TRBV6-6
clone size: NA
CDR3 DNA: TGTGCCAGCAGTACCCGGGGAGACAATGAGCAGTTCTTC
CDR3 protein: CASSTRGDNEQFF

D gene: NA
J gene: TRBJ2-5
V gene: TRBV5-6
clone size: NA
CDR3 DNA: TGTGCCAGCAGCTCTTACGGGGACGCTCAAGAGACCCAGTACTTC
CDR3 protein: CASSSYGDAQETQYF

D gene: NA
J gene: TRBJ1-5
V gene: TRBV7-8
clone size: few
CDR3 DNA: TGTGCCAGCAGCTTAGAATGGGGTCAGCCCCAGCATTTT
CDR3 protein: CASSLEWGQPQHF

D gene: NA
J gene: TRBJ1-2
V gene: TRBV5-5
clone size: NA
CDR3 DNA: TGTGCCAGCACCCCTACCGGTAGCATGGACTATGGCTACACCTTC
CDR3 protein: CASTPTGSMDYGYTF

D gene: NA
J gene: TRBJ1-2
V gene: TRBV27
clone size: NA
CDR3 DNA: TGTGCCAGCAGTTTGACTTTGACCCGGGACTATGGCTACACCTTC
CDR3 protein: CASSLTLTRDYGYTF

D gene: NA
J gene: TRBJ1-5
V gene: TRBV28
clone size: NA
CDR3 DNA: TGTGCCAGCAGGGCGGGGGGCAGCAATCAGCCCCAGCATTTT
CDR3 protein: CASRAGGSNQPQHF

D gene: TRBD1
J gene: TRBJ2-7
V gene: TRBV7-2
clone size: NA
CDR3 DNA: TGTGCCAGCAGAACGGACAGGGCAACCTACGAGCAGTACTTC
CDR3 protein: CASRTDRATYEQYF

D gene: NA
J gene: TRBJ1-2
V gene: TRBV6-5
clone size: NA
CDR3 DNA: TGTGCCAGCAGGTCGGTGGGTAACTATGGCTACACCTTC
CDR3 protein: CASRSVGNYGYTF

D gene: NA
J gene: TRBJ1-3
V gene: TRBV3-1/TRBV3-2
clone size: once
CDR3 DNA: TGTGCCTTCCTCAAGGGGGGGGATCTACAGGACTCTGGAAACACCATATATTTT
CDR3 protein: CAFLKGGDLQDSGNTIYF

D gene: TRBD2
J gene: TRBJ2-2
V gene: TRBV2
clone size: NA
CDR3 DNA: TGTGCCAGCACGGGTAGCGGGGGGGCGAACACCGGGGAGCTGTTTTTT
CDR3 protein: CASTGSGGANTGELFF

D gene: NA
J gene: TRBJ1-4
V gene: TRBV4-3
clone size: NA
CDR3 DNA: TGCGCCAGCAGCCAAGACAGAGGGGGAGAAAAACTGTTTTTT
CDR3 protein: CASSQDRGGEKLFF

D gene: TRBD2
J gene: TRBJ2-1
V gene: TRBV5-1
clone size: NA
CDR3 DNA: TGCGCCAGCAGCATTAGCGGGGGGCCTTACAATGAGCAGTTCTTC
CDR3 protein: CASSISGGPYNEQFF